This paragraph reports one T cell receptor beta chain. The CDR3 runs to 16 residues. V trimming: 4 bases; J trimming: 2 bases; junction bases outside the gene matches: 7. Germline CDR1 is SNHLY and CDR2 is FYNNEI. This sample was taken from a study of shared clonotypes between healthy human individuals. As defined, naive CD8 cells were CD45RO-negative and positively selected for CCR7, with terminally differentiated effector memory CD45RA+ cells excluded. The method was immunoSEQ multiplex PCR; TCRdb's version includes in-frame clones alone and lacks a portion of them. Among hundreds of thousands of clones listed, 90% to 97% were seen once.

The rearrangement joins TRBV2 to TRBJ2-3, with 9 bases matching TRBD2. This TCR was sampled from a woman in her twenties or thirties in good health. What was sequenced was naive CD8+ T cells sorted from blood. CDR3 nucleotide sequence: TGTGCCAGCAGTGGGTTCCCTAGCGGGGTCACAGATACGCAGTATTTT. The encoded protein is CASSGFPSGVTDTQYF.